These T cell receptor beta chains were read from a single sample in a study of blood T cell repertoires in COVID-19. Sequencing was performed with immunoSEQ multiplex PCR; in TCRdb, only in-frame clones are kept and a portion is missing. The table records about 120,000 clones, around nine tenths of them present only once. The sample was peripheral blood. The receptor set was obtained from a human donor with active COVID-19. The donor label of this sample is uncertain. Both conserved end residues are part of each CDR3. Fields, in order: V gene, J gene, D gene, clone size, CDR3 protein, CDR3 DNA. D genes are given only for firm matches. Some rows mark clone size as missing; the rest say once, few, many or name a class of expanded clone.

TRBV2	TRBJ1-3	.	.	CASEPFGSGNTIYF	TGTGCCAGCGAACCGTTCGGCTCTGGAAACACCATATATTTT
TRBV5-6	TRBJ1-3	.	.	CASSFPDRRSGNTIYF	TGTGCCAGCAGCTTCCCAGACAGGCGCTCTGGAAACACCATATATTTT
TRBV11-2	TRBJ2-2	.	.	CASSYGALRNTGELFF	TGTGCCAGCAGTTATGGGGCCCTCAGGAACACCGGGGAGCTGTTTTTT
TRBV7-9	TRBJ1-1	.	once	CASSLYPGNTEAFF	TGTGCCAGCAGCTTATACCCAGGGAACACTGAAGCTTTCTTT
TRBV19	TRBJ1-1	TRBD1	.	CASSIARTGLWTEAFF	TGTGCCAGTAGTATAGCCCGGACAGGGCTATGGACTGAAGCTTTCTTT
TRBV12-3/TRBV12-4	TRBJ1-2	.	.	CASSLPGAGYTF	TGTGCCAGCAGTTTACCAGGGGCCGGCTACACCTTC
TRBV5-6	TRBJ1-4	TRBD1	.	CASSLTGGLSLVDEKLFF	TGTGCCAGCAGCCTCACAGGGGGCTTGAGTTTGGTCGATGAAAAACTGTTTTTT
TRBV4-3	TRBJ2-3	TRBD2	.	CASSQVSAGGPSSTDTQYF	TGCGCCAGCAGCCAAGTTTCGGCGGGGGGACCTTCTAGCACAGATACGCAGTATTTT
TRBV6-5	TRBJ1-1	.	once	CASSYPRRGRTEAFF	TGTGCCAGCAGTTACCCGCGTCGTGGGAGAACTGAAGCTTTCTTT
TRBV24-1	TRBJ2-5	TRBD2	.	CATSDTRTSRRQETQYF	TGTGCCACCAGTGATACTCGGACTAGCCGGCGCCAAGAGACCCAGTACTTC
TRBV3-1/TRBV3-2	TRBJ1-5	.	.	CASSQDPVYQPQHF	TGTGCCAGCAGCCAAGATCCGGTTTATCAGCCCCAGCATTTT
TRBV5-4	TRBJ2-3	TRBD2	.	CASSPREGDTQYF	TGTGCCAGCAGCCCCAGGGAGGGAGATACGCAGTATTTT
TRBV9	TRBJ1-1	TRBD1	.	CASSVVGTGGTEAFF	TGTGCCAGCAGCGTAGTAGGGACAGGGGGCACTGAAGCTTTCTTT
TRBV2	TRBJ2-2	TRBD1	few	CASRGQGSNTGELFF	TGTGCCAGCCGGGGACAGGGCTCGAACACCGGGGAGCTGTTTTTT
TRBV4-3	TRBJ2-7	TRBD1	.	CASSLSTGVPYEQYF	TGCGCCAGCAGCCTATCGACAGGGGTTCCCTACGAGCAGTACTTC
TRBV6-2/TRBV6-3	TRBJ2-7	TRBD1	.	CASSYGLGTGRLGYEQYF	TGTGCCAGCAGTTATGGTCTCGGGACAGGACGACTTGGCTACGAGCAGTACTTC
TRBV12-3/TRBV12-4	TRBJ1-1	TRBD1	once	CASSRQGRSEAFF	TGTGCCAGCTCCCGACAGGGGCGCTCTGAAGCTTTCTTT
TRBV4-1	TRBJ1-2	.	once	CASSQVDSGNYGYTF	TGCGCCAGCAGCCAAGTGGACAGTGGAAACTATGGCTACACCTTC
TRBV12-3/TRBV12-4	TRBJ2-7	.	.	CASSLASGYEQYF	TGTGCCAGCAGTTTAGCCTCGGGGTACGAGCAGTACTTC
TRBV6-6	TRBJ2-7	TRBD2	.	CASSHGLAGVSEQYF	TGTGCCAGCAGCCATGGACTAGCGGGGGTGAGTGAGCAGTACTTC
TRBV4-3	TRBJ2-7	.	.	CASSQHNSGEQYF	TGCGCCAGCAGCCAGCACAATTCGGGAGAGCAGTACTTC
TRBV10-1	TRBJ2-7	.	once	CASSAATNDKPKQYF	TGCGCCAGCAGTGCCGCTACTAACGATAAACCCAAGCAGTACTTC
TRBV28	TRBJ1-4	.	few	CASRTSGGNEKLFF	TGTGCCAGCAGAACTTCGGGGGGCAATGAAAAACTGTTTTTT
TRBV19	TRBJ2-7	.	.	CASSIGQNYEQYF	TGTGCCAGTAGTATCGGACAGAACTACGAGCAGTACTTC
TRBV5-1	TRBJ1-1	.	.	CASCRQSPSDTEAFF	TGCGCCAGCTGCCGACAGTCACCATCGGACACTGAAGCTTTCTTT